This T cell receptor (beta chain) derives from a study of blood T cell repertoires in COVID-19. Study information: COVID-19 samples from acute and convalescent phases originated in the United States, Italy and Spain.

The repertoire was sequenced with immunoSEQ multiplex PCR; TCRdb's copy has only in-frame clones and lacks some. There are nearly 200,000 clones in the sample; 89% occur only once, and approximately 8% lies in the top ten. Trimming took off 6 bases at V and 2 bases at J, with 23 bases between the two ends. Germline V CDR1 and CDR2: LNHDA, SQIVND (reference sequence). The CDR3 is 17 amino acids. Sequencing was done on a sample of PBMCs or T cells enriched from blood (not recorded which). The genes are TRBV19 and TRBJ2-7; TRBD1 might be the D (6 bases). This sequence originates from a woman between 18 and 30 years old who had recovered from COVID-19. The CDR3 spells CASSRGVFYRVPYEQYF. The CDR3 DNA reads TGTGCCAGTAGCCGAGGGGTCTTTTACAGGGTACCCTACGAGCAGTACTTC.